This T cell receptor beta chain was documented in a study of blood T cell repertoires in COVID-19. Study overall: Collection of acute and convalescent COVID-19 samples took place in the United States, Italy and Spain. T cells, B-cell-depleted T cells, or PBMCs supplied cDNA or gDNA.

This clone was picked up one time. In the original analysis: Reference gene primer amplification gave nucleated cell count estimates. The data were produced by immunoSEQ multiplex PCR, yet TCRdb's version contains in-frame clones alone and is incomplete. From that table come the V and J calls and clone size; the DNA was used to work out D and trimming. In the table there are approximately 61,000 clones, 79% of which are singletons. This CDR3 has 15 residues. Germline-derived CDR1 and CDR2 are SQVTM and ANQGSEA. V lost 4 bases, J lost 4 bases, and 20 bases lay in between. The sequenced sample consisted of peripheral blood. The V call is TRBV29-1, the J call TRBJ2-7; D possibly corresponds to TRBD1 (5 bases). The sequence came from a woman between 65 and 79 years old with acute or convalescent COVID-19. CDR3 residues: CSVATGWDTKYEQYF. The CDR3 DNA follows: TGCAGCGTTGCTACAGGCTGGGATACCAAATACGAGCAGTACTTC.